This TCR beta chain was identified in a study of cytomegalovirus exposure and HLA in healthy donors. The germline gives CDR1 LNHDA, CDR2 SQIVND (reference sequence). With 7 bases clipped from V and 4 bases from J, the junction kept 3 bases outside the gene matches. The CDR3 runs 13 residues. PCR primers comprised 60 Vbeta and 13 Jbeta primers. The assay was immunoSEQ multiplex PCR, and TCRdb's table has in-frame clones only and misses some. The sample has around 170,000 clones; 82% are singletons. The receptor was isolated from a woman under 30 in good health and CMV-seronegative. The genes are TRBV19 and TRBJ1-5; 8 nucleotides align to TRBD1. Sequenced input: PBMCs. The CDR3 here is CASTGQGNQPQHF. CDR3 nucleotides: TGTGCCAGTACAGGACAGGGTAATCAGCCCCAGCATTTT.